This T cell receptor beta chain was recorded in a study of T cell responses to AZD1222 COVID-19 vaccine. The method was immunoSEQ multiplex PCR; TCRdb's version includes in-frame clones alone and lacks a portion of them. The sample shows 90,000 to 130,000 clones, around 90% of them seen only once. There are 13 residues in the CDR3. The V gene lost 5 bases and the J gene lost 3 bases, with 8 bases spanning the gap. Germline CDR1 is LNHDA and CDR2 is SQIVND (reference sequence). The source is an adult in good health. The chain has TRBV19 and TRBJ1-3; the D is unclear. The sequences come from peripheral blood, collected on day 0 of AZD1222 vaccination. This CDR3 is CASSRLGGNTIYF. DNA of the CDR3: TGTGCCAGTAGTCGACTAGGTGGAAACACCATATATTTT.